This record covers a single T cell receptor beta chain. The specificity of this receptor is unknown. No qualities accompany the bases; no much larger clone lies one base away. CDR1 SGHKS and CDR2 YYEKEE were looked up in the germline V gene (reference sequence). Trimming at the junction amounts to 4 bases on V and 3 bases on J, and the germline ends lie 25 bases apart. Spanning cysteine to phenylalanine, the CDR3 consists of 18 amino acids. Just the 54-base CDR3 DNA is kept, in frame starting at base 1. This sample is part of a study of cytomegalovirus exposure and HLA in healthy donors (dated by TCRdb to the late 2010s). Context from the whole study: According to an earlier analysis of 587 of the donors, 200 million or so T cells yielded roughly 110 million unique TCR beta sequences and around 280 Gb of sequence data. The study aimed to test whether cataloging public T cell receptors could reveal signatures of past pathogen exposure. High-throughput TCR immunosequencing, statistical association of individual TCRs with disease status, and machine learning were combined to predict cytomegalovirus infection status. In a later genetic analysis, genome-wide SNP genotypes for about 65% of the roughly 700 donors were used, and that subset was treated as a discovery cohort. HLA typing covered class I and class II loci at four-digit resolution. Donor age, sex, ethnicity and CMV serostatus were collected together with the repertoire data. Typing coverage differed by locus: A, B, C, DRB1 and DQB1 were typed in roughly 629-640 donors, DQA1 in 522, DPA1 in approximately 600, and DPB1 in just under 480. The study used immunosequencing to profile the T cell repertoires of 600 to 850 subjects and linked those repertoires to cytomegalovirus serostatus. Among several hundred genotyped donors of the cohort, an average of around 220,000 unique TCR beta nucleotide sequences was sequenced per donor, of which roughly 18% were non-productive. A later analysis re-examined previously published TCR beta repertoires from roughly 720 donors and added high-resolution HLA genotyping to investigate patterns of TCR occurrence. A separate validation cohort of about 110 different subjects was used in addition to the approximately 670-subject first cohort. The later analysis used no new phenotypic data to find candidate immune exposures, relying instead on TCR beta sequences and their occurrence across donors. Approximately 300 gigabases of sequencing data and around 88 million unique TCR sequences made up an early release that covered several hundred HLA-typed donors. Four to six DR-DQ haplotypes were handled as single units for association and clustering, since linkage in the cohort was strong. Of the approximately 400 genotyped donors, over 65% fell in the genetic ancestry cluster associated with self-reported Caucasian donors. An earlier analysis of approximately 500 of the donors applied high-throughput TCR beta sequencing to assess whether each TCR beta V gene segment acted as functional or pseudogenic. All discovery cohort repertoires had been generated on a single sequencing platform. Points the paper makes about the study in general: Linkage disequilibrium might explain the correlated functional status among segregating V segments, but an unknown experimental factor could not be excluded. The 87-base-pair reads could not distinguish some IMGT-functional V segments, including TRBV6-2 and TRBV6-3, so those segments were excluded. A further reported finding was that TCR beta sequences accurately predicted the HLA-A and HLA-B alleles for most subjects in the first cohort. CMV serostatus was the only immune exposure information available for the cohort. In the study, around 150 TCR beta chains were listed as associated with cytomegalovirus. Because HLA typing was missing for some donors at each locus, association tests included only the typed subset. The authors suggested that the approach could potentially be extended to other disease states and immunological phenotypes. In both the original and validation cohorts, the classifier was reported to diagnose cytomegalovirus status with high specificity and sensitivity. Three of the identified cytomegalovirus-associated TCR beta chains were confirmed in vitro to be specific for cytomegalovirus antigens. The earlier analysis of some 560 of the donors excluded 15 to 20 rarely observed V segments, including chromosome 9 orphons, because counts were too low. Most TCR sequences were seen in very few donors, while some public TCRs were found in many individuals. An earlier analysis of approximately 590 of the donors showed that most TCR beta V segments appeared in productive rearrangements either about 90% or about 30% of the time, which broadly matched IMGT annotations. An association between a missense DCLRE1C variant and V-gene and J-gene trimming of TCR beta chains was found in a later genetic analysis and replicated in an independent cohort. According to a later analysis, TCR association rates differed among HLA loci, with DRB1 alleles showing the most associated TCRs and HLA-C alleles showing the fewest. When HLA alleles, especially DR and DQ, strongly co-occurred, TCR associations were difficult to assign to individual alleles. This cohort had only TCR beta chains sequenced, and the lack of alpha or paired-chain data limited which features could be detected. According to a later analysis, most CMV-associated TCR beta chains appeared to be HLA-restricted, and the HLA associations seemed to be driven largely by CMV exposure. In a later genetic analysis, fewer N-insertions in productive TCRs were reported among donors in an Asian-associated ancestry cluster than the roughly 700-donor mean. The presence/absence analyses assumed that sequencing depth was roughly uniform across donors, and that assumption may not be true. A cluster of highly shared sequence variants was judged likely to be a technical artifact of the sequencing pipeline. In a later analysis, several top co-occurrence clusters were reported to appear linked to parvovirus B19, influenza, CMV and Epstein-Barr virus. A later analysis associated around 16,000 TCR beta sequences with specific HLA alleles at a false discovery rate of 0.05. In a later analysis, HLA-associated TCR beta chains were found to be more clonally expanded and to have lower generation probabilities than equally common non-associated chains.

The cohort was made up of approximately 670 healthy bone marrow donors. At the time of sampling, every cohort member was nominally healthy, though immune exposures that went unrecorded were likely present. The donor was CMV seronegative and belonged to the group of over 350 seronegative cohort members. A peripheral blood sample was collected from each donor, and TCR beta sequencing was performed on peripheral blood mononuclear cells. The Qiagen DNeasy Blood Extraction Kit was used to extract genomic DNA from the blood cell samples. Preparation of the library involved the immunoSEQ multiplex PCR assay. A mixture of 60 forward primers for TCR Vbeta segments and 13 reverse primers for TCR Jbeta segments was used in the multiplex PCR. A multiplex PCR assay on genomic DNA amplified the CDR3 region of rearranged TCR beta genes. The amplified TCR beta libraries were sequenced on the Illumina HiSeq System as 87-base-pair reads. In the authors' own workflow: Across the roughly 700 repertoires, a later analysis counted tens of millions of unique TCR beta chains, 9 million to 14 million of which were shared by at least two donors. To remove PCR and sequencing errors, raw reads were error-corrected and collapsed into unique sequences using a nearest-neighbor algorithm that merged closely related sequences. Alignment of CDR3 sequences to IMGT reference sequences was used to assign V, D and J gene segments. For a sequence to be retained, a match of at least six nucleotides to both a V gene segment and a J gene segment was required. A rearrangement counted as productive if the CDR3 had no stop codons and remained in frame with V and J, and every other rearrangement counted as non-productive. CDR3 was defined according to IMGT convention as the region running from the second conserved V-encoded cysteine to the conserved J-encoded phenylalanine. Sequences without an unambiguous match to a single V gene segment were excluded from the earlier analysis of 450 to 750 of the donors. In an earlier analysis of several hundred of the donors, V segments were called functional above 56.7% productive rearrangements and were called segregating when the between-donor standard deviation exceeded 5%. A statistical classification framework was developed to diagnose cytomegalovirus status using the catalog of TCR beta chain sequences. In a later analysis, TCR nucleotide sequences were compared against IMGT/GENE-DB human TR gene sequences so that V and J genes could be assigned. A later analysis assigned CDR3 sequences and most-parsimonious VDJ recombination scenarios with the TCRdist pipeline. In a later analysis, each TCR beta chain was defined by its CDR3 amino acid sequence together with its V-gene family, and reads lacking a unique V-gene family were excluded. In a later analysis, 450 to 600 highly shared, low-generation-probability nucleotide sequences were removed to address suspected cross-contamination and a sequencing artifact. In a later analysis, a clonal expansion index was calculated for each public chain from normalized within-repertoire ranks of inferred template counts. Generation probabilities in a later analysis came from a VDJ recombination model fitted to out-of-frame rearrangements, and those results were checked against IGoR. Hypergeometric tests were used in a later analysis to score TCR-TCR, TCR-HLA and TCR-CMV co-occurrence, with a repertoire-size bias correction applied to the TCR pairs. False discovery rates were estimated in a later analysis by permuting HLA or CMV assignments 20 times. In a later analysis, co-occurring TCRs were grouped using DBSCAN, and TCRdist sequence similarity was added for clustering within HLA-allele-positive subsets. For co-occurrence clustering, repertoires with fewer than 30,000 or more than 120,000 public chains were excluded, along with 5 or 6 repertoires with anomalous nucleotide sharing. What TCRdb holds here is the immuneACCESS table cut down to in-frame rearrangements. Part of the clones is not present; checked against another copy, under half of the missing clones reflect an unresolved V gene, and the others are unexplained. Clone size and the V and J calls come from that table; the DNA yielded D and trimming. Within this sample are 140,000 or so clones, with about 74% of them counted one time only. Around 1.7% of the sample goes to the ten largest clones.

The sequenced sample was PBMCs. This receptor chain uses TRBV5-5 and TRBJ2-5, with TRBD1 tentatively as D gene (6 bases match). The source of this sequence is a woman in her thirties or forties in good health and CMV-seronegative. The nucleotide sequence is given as TGTGCCAGCAGCGCCACAGGGTATGGTGGGTTGGGTGAAGAGACCCAGTACTTC. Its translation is CASSATGYGGLGEETQYF.